This TCR beta chain was observed in a study of cytomegalovirus exposure and HLA in healthy donors. Primers: 60 Vbeta forward and 13 Jbeta reverse. Assay used: immunoSEQ multiplex PCR; TCRdb lists only in-frame clones, some missing. Among under 150,000 clones listed, about two thirds were seen once. Whole-study findings and limits: Approximately 160 TCR beta chains were listed as cytomegalovirus-associated. Among immune exposure information, only CMV serostatus was available. The authors confirmed in vitro that three CMV-associated chains were specific for CMV antigens.

The germline gives CDR1 SEHNR, CDR2 FQNEAQ (reference sequence). This CDR3 has 17 residues. Trimming took 5 bases from V and 4 from J; bases not matched to a gene: 8. A note on this clone: Its antigen is unidentified.

This clonotype was sampled from a human donor in good health. The chain has TRBV7-9 and TRBJ2-7, with 16 bases identical to TRBD2. Sequenced sample: PBMCs. The CDR3 sequence: CASSPGLAGGRGYEQYF. CDR3 bases: TGTGCCAGCAGCCCGGGACTAGCGGGGGGGCGAGGATACGAGCAGTACTTC.